This T cell receptor (beta chain) stems from a study of cytomegalovirus exposure and HLA in healthy donors. Study observations and caveats: The investigators catalogued some 160 TCR beta chains as cytomegalovirus-associated.

PCR primers comprised 60 Vbeta and 13 Jbeta primers. TCRdb keeps only in-frame clones here, not all; method: immunoSEQ multiplex PCR. The sample lists over 250,000 clones, about 75% occurring once. Concerning this clone: What it recognizes is unknown.

Sequences were obtained from PBMCs. The sequence was collected from a female donor in good health and CMV-seronegative.

DNA of the CDR3: TGTGCCAGCAGCGGCCGGGACAGCCAAGAGACCCAGTACTTC. It encodes CASSGRDSQETQYF. The chain recombines TRBV11-3 with TRBJ2-5; 7 nucleotides line up with TRBD1. The V gene's germline CDR1 is SGHNT and CDR2 YENEEA. The CDR3 extends over 14 amino acids. V shed 5 bases, J shed 1 base, and the junction held 4 bases outside the gene matches. The full variable domain, rest sourced from reference TRBV11-3 and TRBJ2-5, is EAGVVQSPRYKIIEKKQPVAFWCNPISGHNTLYWYLQNLGQGPELLIRYENEEAVDDSQLPKDRFSAERLKGVDSTLKIQPAELGDSAVYLCASSGRDSQETQYFGPGTRLLVL.